A selection of T cell receptor beta chains follows, all from one sample in a study of T cell clonotyping in hematopoietic cell transplantation. Sequencing used immunoSEQ multiplex PCR; TCRdb keeps in-frame clones, though not all of them. The table lists 49,000 or so clones, roughly four fifths of them singletons. The starting material was peripheral blood mononuclear cells, obtained before stem cell transplant. The receptors originated from a man in his fifties or sixties with myelodysplastic syndrome. Some clones in this sample may be carry-over from other donors' samples. CDR3s include the opening cysteine and the closing phenylalanine or tryptophan. A D gene is named only where the DNA matches it firmly. Clone size, where shown, is once, few, many, or a class for clones that have expanded.

j_call d_call clone_size v_call cdr3_nt cdr3_aa
TRBJ2-5 TRBD2 - TRBV2 TGTGCCAGCAGGACCCGGACTAGCGGGTCGCACTTC CASRTRTSGSHF
TRBJ1-4 TRBD1 - TRBV19 TGTGCCAGTAGTATGGGGGCGACAGGGGCCGGGACTAATGAAAAACTGTTTTTT CASSMGATGAGTNEKLFF
TRBJ2-4 - - TRBV2 TGTGCCACCCTGAGGGGTCTAGCCAAAAACATTCAGTACTTC CATLRGLAKNIQYF
TRBJ1-1 - - TRBV4-2 TGTGCCAGCAGCCAAGGTGGGTGGACTGAAGCTTTCTTT CASSQGGWTEAFF
TRBJ2-2 - - TRBV4-3 TGCGCCAGCAGCCCAGACGGGTCGGGCACCGGGGAGCTGTTTTTT CASSPDGSGTGELFF
TRBJ2-1 TRBD2 - TRBV6-4 TGTGCCAGCAGCGCAATAGCGGGGGGGTGGAATGAGCAGTTCTTC CASSAIAGGWNEQFF
TRBJ2-3 TRBD1 - TRBV4-3 TGCGCCAGCAGCCAAGATGACGGGACAGGGGGCCGCACAGATACGCAGTATTTT CASSQDDGTGGRTDTQYF
TRBJ1-1 - - TRBV5-1 TGCGCCAGCTGTGGAGCGGGGGGCTACACTGAAGCTTTCTTT CASCGAGGYTEAFF
TRBJ1-4 TRBD1 - TRBV25-1 TGTGCCAGCAGAAGGACAGGGACTAATGAAAAACTGTTTTTT CASRRTGTNEKLFF
TRBJ1-1 TRBD1 - TRBV7-9 TGTGCCAGCAGTCCCCCGGGACAGGGTTTGAACACTGAAGCTTTCTTT CASSPPGQGLNTEAFF
TRBJ2-7 TRBD2 - TRBV4-3 TGCGCCAGCAGCCAAGAAGCGGGGGGCGCGGGCGAGCAGTACTTC CASSQEAGGAGEQYF
TRBJ1-4 TRBD1 - TRBV7-9 TGTGCCAGCAGCTTAGACAGGGGGCGTGAAAAACTGTTTTTT CASSLDRGREKLFF
TRBJ2-2 - - TRBV7-9 TGTGCCAGCCGCCGCTCGGGACAGAACACCGGGGAGCTGTTTTTT CASRRSGQNTGELFF
TRBJ1-2 - - TRBV28 TGTGCCAGCAGTTTAGCTGGGGGCTCACTCTATGGCTACACCTTC CASSLAGGSLYGYTF
TRBJ1-2 - - TRBV18 TGTGCCAGCTCTCCTAACCGGGACCTCAGGGGCTACACCTTC CASSPNRDLRGYTF
TRBJ2-7 - - TRBV10-1 TGCGCCAGCAGCCCAGGTCCACCTACCTACGAGCAGTACTTC CASSPGPPTYEQYF
TRBJ2-7 - - TRBV29-1 TGCAGCGTTGCCAGGGGGGTCCACGAGCAGTACTTC CSVARGVHEQYF
TRBJ1-4 - - TRBV27 TGTGCCAGCAGACCCGGGACACTTACTGAAAAACTGTTTTTT CASRPGTLTEKLFF
TRBJ2-7 TRBD2 - TRBV19 TGTGCCAGTAGTATAAATAGCGGGCACTACGAGCAGTACTTC CASSINSGHYEQYF
TRBJ1-5 - - TRBV28 TGTGCCAGCAGACTACCGAGGGGCGATCAGCCCCAGCATTTT CASRLPRGDQPQHF
TRBJ1-2 - - TRBV29-1 TGCAGAGCTACCGGGCAGTTCAACTATGGCTACACCTTC CRATGQFNYGYTF
TRBJ1-1 - - TRBV7-8 TGTGCCAGCAGCTTAGCCCCAGGGTCGGGTGGGAACACTGAAGCTTTCTTT CASSLAPGSGGNTEAFF
TRBJ1-2 - - TRBV5-1 TGCGCCAGCAGCTTGGCCGCAGTGAGGGATGGCTACACCTTC CASSLAAVRDGYTF
TRBJ1-3 - - TRBV6-5 TGTGCCAGCGGGCGTTTAGGGCACCCGGGAAACACCATATATTTT CASGRLGHPGNTIYF
TRBJ1-6 - - TRBV9 TGTGCCAGCAGCGTAGTTCCAGGGCCGAGCTCCTATAATTCACCCCTCCACTTT CASSVVPGPSSYNSPLHF
TRBJ1-1 - - TRBV7-2 TGTGCCAGCAGCTCCGGGACGCTTATGAACACTGAAGCTTTCTTT CASSSGTLMNTEAFF
TRBJ1-1 - - TRBV19 TGTGCCAGTAGTCAGTCCCGAACTGAAGCTTTCTTT CASSQSRTEAFF
TRBJ2-7 - once TRBV6-5 TGTGCCAGCAGTTACTCCTGGGCTTCCTACGAGCAGTACTTC CASSYSWASYEQYF
TRBJ2-7 TRBD2 - TRBV7-9 TGTGCCAGCAGCCCCCGGACTAGCGCGGGCTACGAGCAGTACTTC CASSPRTSAGYEQYF
TRBJ2-7 TRBD1 - TRBV19 TGTGCCAGTAGTATAACAGGGGGCTCCTACGAGCAGTACTTC CASSITGGSYEQYF
TRBJ1-3 - once TRBV19 TGTGCCAGTAGTAGAAGAGCTGGAAACACCATATATTTT CASSRRAGNTIYF
TRBJ1-6 - - TRBV5-5 TGTGCCAGCAGCTTGCAGGCCTCCTATAATTCACCCCTCCACTTT CASSLQASYNSPLHF
TRBJ2-1 TRBD2 - TRBV7-2 TGTGCCAGCAGCGCCGACTTTTGGGGGGGCTCCTACAATGAGCAGTTCTTC CASSADFWGGSYNEQFF
TRBJ2-1 TRBD2 - TRBV9 TGTGCCAGCAGCGACCTAGCGGGGGGCACCTACAATGAGCAGTTCTTC CASSDLAGGTYNEQFF
TRBJ1-6 - few TRBV5-1 TGCGCCAGCAGCTTGGATGGGGGGGGCAATTCACCCCTCCACTTT CASSLDGGGNSPLHF
TRBJ2-1 - once TRBV7-2 TGTGCCAGCAGCTTAGCCTCCAGCTATGAGCAGTTCTTC CASSLASSYEQFF
TRBJ1-6 TRBD1 - TRBV6-6 TGTGCCAGCAGTTCGACAGGGCGGTCACCCCTCCACTTT CASSSTGRSPLHF
TRBJ2-5 TRBD2 - TRBV4-1 TGCGCCAGCAGCCAAGAAATGACTAGCGGGGGCCCCCGAGAGACCCAGTACTTC CASSQEMTSGGPRETQYF
TRBJ1-1 - - TRBV29-1 TGCAGCGTTTATTCGGGGCCGAGGACTGAAGCTTTCTTT CSVYSGPRTEAFF
TRBJ2-2 TRBD1 - TRBV30 TGTGCCTGGAGTTCGGGACAGGGTGACACCGGGGAGCTGTTTTTT CAWSSGQGDTGELFF
TRBJ2-1 TRBD2 - TRBV7-2 TGTGCCAGCAGCCAAAGGACTAGCTCCAATGAGCAGTTCTTC CASSQRTSSNEQFF
TRBJ2-3 - - TRBV28 TGTGCCAGCAGCCACCCTTCCGGGGGCGCAGATACGCAGTATTTT CASSHPSGGADTQYF
TRBJ2-2 TRBD2 - TRBV19 TGTGCCAGTAGTTCCGCGGGGGGGCCGACCGGGGAGCTGTTTTTT CASSSAGGPTGELFF
TRBJ1-2 - - TRBV5-1 TGCGCCAGCAGCACAAATCTCGATTCGAGAGGCTACACCTTC CASSTNLDSRGYTF